The clone carrying this T cell receptor beta chain was counted between two and nine times. The record originates from a study of blood T cell repertoires in COVID-19. About the study: Spain, Italy and the United States supplied samples that represented acute and convalescent COVID-19. T cells, B-cell-depleted T cells, or PBMCs provided the cDNA or gDNA that served as material.

Original handling: It was from reference gene primer amplification that nucleated cell counts were estimated. The method was immunoSEQ multiplex PCR; TCRdb's version includes in-frame clones alone and lacks a portion of them. From that table come the V and J calls and clone size; the DNA was used to work out D and trimming. Seen here are about 270,000 clones, over 70% observed once, and the top ten hold 8.6%. The germline CDR1 and CDR2 sequences are MGHRA and YSYEKL. The CDR3 has 17 residues. Trimming stripped 1 base from V and 1 base from J, with 13 bases between. The rearrangement uses TRBV4-1 and TRBJ1-4, with D tentatively TRBD1 (5 bases). Sequences were obtained from peripheral blood. The TCR comes from a human donor in a cohort sampled during active COVID-19. Here the CDR3 DNA reads TGCGCCAGCAGCCAAGCCCTTCGGGGGGGAACTAATGAAAAACTGTTTTTT. It yields the protein CASSQALRGGTNEKLFF.